This TCR beta chain derives from a study of control samples from healthy donors and cancer patients. The CDR3 is made up of 11 amino acids. V was trimmed by 9 bases and J by 4 bases, leaving 10 bases between them. Per the germline V gene, CDR1 is MNHEY and CDR2 is SVGAGI. Sequenced by immunoSEQ multiplex PCR; TCRdb stores in-frame clones only, minus some. This table has around 45,000 clones, 70% to 75% appearing once. The chain carries TRBV6-5 and TRBJ2-7; D remains ambiguous. The sequencing input was formalin-fixed, paraffin-embedded tissue. This TCR came from a male donor with melanoma. CDR3 bases: TGTGCCAGTAGACATGATTACGAGCAGTACTTC. Translation gives CASRHDYEQYF.